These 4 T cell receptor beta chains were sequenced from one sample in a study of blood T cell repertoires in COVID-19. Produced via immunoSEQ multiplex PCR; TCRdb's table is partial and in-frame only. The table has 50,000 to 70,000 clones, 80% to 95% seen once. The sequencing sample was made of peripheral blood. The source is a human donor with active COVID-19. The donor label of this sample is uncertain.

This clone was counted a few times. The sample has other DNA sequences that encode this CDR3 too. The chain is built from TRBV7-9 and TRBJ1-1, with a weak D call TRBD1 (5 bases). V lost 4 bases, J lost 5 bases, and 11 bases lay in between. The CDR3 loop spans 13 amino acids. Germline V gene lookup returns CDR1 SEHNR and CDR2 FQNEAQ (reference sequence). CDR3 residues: CASSSSGGTEAFF. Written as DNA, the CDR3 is TGTGCCAGCAGCTCTTCGGGGGGGACTGAAGCTTTCTTT.

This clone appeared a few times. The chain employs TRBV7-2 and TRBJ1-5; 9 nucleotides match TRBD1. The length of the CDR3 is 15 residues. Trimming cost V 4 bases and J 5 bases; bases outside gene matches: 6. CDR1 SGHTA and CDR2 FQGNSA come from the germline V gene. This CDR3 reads CASSWGTGLHQPQHF. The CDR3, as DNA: TGTGCCAGCAGCTGGGGGACAGGGTTGCATCAGCCCCAGCATTTT. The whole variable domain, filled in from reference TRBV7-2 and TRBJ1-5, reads GAGVSQSPSNKVTEKGKDVELRCDPISGHTALYWYRQSLGQGLEFLIYFQGNSAPDKSGLPSDRFSAERTGGSVSTLTIQRTQQEDSAVYLCASSWGTGLHQPQHFGDGTRLSIL.

CDR3 nucleotide sequence: TGTGCCAGCAGTACAGGGGTTTATTCATACGAGCAGTACTTC. Translated: CASSTGVYSYEQYF. The rearrangement links TRBV27 to TRBJ2-7; TRBD1 matches at 7 bases. The CDR3 has 14 residues. The germline gives CDR1 MNHEY, CDR2 SMNVEV (reference sequence). The V segment lost 5 bases and the J segment 4 bases; nucleotides outside the gene matches: 8.

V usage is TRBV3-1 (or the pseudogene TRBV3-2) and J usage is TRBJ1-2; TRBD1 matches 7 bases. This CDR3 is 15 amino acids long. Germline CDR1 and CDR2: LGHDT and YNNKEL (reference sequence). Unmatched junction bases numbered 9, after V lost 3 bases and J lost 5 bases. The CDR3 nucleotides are TGTGCCAGCAGCCACGGTCTTATGACAGGGTATGGCTACACCTTC. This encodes CASSHGLMTGYGYTF.